This T cell receptor beta chain was sequenced during a study of breast tumors, draining lymph nodes, adjacent tissues. Each CDR3 protein gets one entry after TCRdb re-called the multiplex PCR reads with MiXCR. The table includes a few hundred thousand distinct CDR3 sequences, less than 45% detected once. Samples came from axillary lymph nodes draining the breast cancer. The clonotype comes from a female donor with breast cancer. Some clones in this sample may be carry-over from other donors' samples. The specimen was axillary lymph node tissue.

The CDR3 DNA follows: TGTGCCAGCAGTCTTAGGGACAGGGGTCACAATGAGCAGTTCTTC. This encodes CASSLRDRGHNEQFF. The chain has TRBV6-1 and TRBJ2-1; 10 nucleotides align to TRBD1. The trim removed 5 bases at V and 5 bases at J, leaving 6 bases unmatched. The germline CDR1 and CDR2 sequences are MNHNS and SASEGT. CDR3 length equals 15 residues.